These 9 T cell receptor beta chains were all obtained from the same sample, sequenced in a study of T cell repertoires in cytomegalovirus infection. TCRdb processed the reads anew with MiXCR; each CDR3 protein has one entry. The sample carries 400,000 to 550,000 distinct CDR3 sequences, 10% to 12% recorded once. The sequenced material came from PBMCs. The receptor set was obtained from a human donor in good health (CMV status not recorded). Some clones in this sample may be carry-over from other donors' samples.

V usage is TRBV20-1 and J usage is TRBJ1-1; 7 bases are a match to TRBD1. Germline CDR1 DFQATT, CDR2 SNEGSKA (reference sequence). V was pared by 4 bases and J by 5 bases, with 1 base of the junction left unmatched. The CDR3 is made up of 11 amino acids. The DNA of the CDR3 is TGCAGTGCTACAGGGGGGACTGAAGCTTTCTTT. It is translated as CSATGGTEAFF.

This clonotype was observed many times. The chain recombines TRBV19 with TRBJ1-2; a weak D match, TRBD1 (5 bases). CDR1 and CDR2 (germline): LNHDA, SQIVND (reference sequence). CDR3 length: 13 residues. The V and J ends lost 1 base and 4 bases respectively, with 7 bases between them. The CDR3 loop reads CASSIGDSYGYTF. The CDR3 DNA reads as TGTGCCAGTAGTATAGGTGACAGCTATGGCTACACCTTC.

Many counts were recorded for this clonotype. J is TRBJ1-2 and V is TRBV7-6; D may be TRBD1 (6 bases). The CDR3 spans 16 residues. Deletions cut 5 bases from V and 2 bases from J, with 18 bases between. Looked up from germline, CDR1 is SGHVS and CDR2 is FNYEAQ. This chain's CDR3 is CASSPPRGQPNYGYTF. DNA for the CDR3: TGTGCCAGCAGCCCTCCCCGGGGGCAGCCAAACTATGGCTACACCTTC.

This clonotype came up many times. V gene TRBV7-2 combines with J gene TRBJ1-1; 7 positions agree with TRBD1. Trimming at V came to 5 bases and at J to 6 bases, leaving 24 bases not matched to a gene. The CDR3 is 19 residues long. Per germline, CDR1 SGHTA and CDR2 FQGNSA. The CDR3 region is CASSLSQGITGQSTSEAFF. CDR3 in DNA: TGTGCCAGCAGCCTTAGCCAAGGGATAACGGGACAGAGCACCTCTGAAGCTTTCTTT.

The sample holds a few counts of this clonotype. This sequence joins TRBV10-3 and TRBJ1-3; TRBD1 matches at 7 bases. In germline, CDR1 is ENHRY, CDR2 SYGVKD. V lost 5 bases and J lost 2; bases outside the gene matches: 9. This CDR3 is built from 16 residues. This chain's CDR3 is CAISKNQGDAGNTIYF. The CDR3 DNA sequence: TGTGCCATCAGTAAAAACCAGGGGGACGCTGGAAACACCATATATTTT.

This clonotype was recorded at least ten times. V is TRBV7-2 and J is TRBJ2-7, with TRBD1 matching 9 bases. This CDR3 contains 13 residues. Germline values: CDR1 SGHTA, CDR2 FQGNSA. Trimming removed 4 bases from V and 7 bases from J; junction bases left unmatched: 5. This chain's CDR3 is CASSSGQGREQYF. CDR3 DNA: TGTGCCAGCAGCTCCGGACAGGGGCGGGAGCAGTACTTC.

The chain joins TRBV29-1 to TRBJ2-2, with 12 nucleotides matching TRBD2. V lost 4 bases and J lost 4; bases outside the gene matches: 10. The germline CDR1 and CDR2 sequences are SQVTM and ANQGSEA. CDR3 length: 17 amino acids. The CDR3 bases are TGCAGCGTTGCTGGGACTAGCGGGTTGGTTCGCACCGGGGAGCTGTTTTTT. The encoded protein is CSVAGTSGLVRTGELFF.

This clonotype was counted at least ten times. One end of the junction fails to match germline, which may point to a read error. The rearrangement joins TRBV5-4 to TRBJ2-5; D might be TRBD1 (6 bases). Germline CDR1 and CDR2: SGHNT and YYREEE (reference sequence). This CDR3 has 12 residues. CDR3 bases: TGTGCCAGCACCTTGGACAGAGAGACCCAGTACTTC. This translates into CASTLDRETQYF.

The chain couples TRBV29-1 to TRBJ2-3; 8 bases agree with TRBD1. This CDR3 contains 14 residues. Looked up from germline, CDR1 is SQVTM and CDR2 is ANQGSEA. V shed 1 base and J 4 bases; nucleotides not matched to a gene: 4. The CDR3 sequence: CSVEGRQGPDTQYF. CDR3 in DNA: TGCAGCGTTGAAGGACGACAGGGGCCAGATACGCAGTATTTT.